These T cell receptor beta chains were read from a single sample in a study of shared clonotypes between healthy human individuals. Produced via immunoSEQ multiplex PCR; TCRdb's table is partial and in-frame only. Altogether some 1,100,000 clones are present, approximately 80% being singletons, with the ten largest covering about 0.52%. The sequenced material came from memory CD4+ T cells from PBMCs. Source of these receptors: a man younger than 35 in good health. Some clones in this sample may be carry-over from other donors' samples. The CDR3 runs from the conserved cysteine through the conserved F or W. Not all rows give a size; the values are once, few, many and, for expanded clones, a class.

CDR3aa,abundance,v_gene,j_gene
CASSQDWGGVEQYF,.,TRBV4-3,TRBJ2-7
CASSLLRAGVTYEQYF,.,TRBV5-6,TRBJ2-7
CSVLGSHGYTF,many,TRBV20-1,TRBJ1-2
CASSPRSGSFGTDTQYF,.,TRBV9,TRBJ2-3
CASSFCIAAQYF,.,TRBV6-5,TRBJ2-5
CASSPGTGNQPQHF,.,TRBV7-6,TRBJ1-5
CASSLHGGSNNEQFF,.,TRBV11-3,TRBJ2-1
CASSSWDRVTGYTF,few,TRBV6-5,TRBJ1-2
CAISVLQLATTYEQYF,.,TRBV10-3,TRBJ2-7
CASSRGRTSQNTEAFF,.,TRBV5-8,TRBJ1-1
CAISAQVSGNTIYF,.,TRBV10-3,TRBJ1-3
CATSRGGENTEAFF,.,TRBV15,TRBJ1-1
CASSLVPGEWNEQFF,.,TRBV7-8,TRBJ2-1
CASSIVGQTYEQYF,.,TRBV19,TRBJ2-7
CASSRLAGRTDTQYF,.,TRBV27,TRBJ2-3
CSVGLAGGYEQYF,.,TRBV29-1,TRBJ2-7
CASSFLPYNEQFF,.,TRBV5-1,TRBJ2-1
CASSMGTYNQPQHF,.,TRBV19,TRBJ1-5
CAISGAGKNTEAFF,few,TRBV10-3,TRBJ1-1
CASITGPSRTQYF,.,TRBV6-1,TRBJ2-5
CASSLGTSGNYNEQFF,.,TRBV5-4,TRBJ2-1
CASKKNTEAFF,.,TRBV19,TRBJ1-1
CASSSQQGTPDQPQHF,.,TRBV28,TRBJ1-5
CASSAQTGENTEAFF,.,TRBV7-2,TRBJ1-1
CASSQAPTSGSRNEQFF,.,TRBV4-3,TRBJ2-1
CAIKGETQYF,many,TRBV10-3,TRBJ2-5
CASSLETRDTPYEQYF,.,TRBV27,TRBJ2-7
CASSQGLAGGPGTQYF,.,TRBV2,TRBJ2-3
CASSERVGEKLFF,.,TRBV6-1,TRBJ1-4
CASTRDLASGYTF,.,TRBV5-8,TRBJ1-2
CASSPRILAGQYEQYF,.,TRBV4-2,TRBJ2-7